The sequence of this T cell receptor (beta chain) was determined in a study of human T cells and chemical hapten exposure. One entry per CDR3 protein results from TCRdb running MiXCR on the RACE reads. The table has roughly 53,000 distinct CDR3 sequences, about 10% seen once; the top ten hold over 15%. Time point: patch test 3, about 24 weeks after DPC sensitization. Treatment: therapeutic diphenylcyclopropenone sensitization with weekly scalp DPC. V was pared by 0 bases and J by 0 bases, with 7 bases between. Germline CDR1 is SGHTS and CDR2 is YDEGEE. CDR3 length equals 15 residues. There are a few counts of this clonotype.

Sequenced material: whole blood, taken in connection with sensitization to the hapten diphenylcyclopropenone (DPC). This receptor was obtained from a woman aged 35 to 49 with alopecia areata. Some clones in this sample may be carry-over from other donors' samples. The rearrangement uses TRBV5-8 and TRBJ1-3; D is undetermined. This chain's CDR3 is CASSLARYSGNTIYF. For the CDR3, the DNA is TGTGCCAGCAGCTTGGCTAGATACTCTGGAAACACCATATATTTT.